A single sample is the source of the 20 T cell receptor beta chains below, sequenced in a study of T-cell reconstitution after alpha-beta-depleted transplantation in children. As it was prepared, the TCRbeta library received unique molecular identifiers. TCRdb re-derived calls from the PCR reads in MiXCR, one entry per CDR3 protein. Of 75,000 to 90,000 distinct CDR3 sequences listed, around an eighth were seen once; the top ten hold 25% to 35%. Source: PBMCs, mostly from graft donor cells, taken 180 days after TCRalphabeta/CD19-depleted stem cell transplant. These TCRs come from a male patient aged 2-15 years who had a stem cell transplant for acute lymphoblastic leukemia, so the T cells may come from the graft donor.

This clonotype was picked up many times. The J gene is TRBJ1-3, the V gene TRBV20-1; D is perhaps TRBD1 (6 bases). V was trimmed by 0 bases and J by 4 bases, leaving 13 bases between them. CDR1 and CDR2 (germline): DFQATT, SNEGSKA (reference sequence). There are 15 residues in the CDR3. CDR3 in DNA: TGCAGTGCTAGAGATCCCAGGGGTATAGGAAACACCATATATTTT. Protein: CSARDPRGIGNTIYF.

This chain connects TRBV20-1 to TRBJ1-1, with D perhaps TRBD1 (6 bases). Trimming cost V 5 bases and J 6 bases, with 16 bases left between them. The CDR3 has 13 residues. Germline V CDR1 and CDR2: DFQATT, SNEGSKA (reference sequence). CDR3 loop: CSAPPGQWAEAFF. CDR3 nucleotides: TGCAGTGCTCCTCCGGGACAATGGGCTGAAGCTTTCTTT.

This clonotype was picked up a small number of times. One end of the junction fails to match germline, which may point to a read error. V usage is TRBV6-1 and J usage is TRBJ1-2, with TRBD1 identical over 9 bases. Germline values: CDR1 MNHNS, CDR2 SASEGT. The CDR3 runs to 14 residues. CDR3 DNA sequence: TGTGCCAGCAGCGAAGGGACAGGGAACTATGGCTACACCTTC. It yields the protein CASSEGTGNYGYTF.

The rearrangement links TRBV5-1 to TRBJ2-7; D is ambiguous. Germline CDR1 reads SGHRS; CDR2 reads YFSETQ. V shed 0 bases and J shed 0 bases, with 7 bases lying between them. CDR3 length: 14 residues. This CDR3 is CASSLDLSSYEQYF. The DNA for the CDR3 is TGCGCCAGCAGCTTGGACTTGAGCTCCTACGAGCAGTACTTC.

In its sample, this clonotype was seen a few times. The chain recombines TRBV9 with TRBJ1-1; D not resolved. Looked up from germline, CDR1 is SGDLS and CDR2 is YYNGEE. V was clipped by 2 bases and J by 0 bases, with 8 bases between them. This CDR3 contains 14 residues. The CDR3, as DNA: TGTGCCAGCAGCGTTAAAGGTCTGAACACTGAAGCTTTCTTT. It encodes CASSVKGLNTEAFF.

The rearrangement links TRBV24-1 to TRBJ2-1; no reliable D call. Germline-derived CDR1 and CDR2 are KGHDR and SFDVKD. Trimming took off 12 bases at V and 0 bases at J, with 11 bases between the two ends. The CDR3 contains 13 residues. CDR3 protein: CAPSGHSYNEQFF. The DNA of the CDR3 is TGTGCCCCTTCGGGTCACTCCTACAATGAGCAGTTCTTC.

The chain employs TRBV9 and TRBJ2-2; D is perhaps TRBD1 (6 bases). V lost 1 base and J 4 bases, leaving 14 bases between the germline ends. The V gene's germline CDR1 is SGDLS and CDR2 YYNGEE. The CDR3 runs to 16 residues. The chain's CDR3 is CASSVSQGIFTGELFF. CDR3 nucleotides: TGTGCCAGCAGCGTATCACAGGGCATCTTCACCGGGGAGCTGTTTTTT.

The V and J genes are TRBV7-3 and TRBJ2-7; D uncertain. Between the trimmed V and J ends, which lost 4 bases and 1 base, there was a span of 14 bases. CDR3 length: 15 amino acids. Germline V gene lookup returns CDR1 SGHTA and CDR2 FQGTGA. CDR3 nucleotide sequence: TGTGCCAGCAGCTCGAGCAGCGTACGGTCCTACGAGCAGTACTTC. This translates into CASSSSSVRSYEQYF.

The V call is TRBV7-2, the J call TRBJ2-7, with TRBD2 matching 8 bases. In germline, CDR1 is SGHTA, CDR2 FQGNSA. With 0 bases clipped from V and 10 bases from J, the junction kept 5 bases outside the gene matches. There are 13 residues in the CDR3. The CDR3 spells CASSLATGGIQYF. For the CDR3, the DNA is TGTGCCAGCAGCTTAGCGACGGGGGGGATTCAGTACTTC. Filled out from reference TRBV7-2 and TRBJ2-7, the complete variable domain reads GAGVSQSPSNKVTEKGKDVELRCDPISGHTALYWYRQSLGQGLEFLIYFQGNSAPDKSGLPSDRFSAERTGGSVSTLTIQRTQQEDSAVYLCASSLATGGIQYFGPGTRLTVT.

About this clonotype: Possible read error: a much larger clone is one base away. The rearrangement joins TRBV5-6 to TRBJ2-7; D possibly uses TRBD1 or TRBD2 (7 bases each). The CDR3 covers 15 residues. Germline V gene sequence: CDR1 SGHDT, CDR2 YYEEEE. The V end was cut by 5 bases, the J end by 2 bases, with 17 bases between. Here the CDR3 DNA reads TGTGCCAGCAGGGGCAGGGGGGGAATTGCCTACGAGCAGTACTTC. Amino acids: CASRGRGGIAYEQYF.

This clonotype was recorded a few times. Here the CDR3 reads CASSQEGRLAGGETQYF. The CDR3 region has the DNA TGTGCCAGCAGCCAAGAAGGAAGACTAGCGGGGGGAGAGACCCAGTACTTC. The chain employs TRBV4-2 and TRBJ2-5; 13 nucleotides agree with TRBD2. CDR1 LGHNA and CDR2 YNFKEQ come from the germline V gene. J was trimmed by 4 bases and V by 0 bases; bases with no gene match: 5. The CDR3 sequence is 17 residues long.

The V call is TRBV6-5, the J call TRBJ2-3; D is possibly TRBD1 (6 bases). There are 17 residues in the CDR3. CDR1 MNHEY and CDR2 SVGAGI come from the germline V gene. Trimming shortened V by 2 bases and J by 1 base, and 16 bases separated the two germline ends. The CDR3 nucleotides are TGTGCCAGCAGTTACATACCATCCAGGGGACGCACAGATACGCAGTATTTT. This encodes CASSYIPSRGRTDTQYF.

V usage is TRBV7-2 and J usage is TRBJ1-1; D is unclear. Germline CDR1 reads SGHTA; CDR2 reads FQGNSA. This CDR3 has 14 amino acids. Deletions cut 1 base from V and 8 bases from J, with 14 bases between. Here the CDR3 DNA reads TGTGCCAGCAGCTTAGAGGCGTTACCGGCAGAAGCTTTCTTT. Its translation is CASSLEALPAEAFF. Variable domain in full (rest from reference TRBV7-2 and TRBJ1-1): GAGVSQSPSNKVTEKGKDVELRCDPISGHTALYWYRQSLGQGLEFLIYFQGNSAPDKSGLPSDRFSAERTGGSVSTLTIQRTQQEDSAVYLCASSLEALPAEAFFGQGTRLTVV.

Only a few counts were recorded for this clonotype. CDR3 protein: CASSYRDSNTEAFF. The CDR3, as DNA: TGTGCCAGCAGTTACCGGGACAGTAACACTGAAGCTTTCTTT. The chain carries TRBV6-5 and TRBJ1-1; 7 bases are a match to TRBD1. With V trimmed by 2 bases and J by 2 bases, 2 bases remained unmatched. CDR3 length: 14 amino acids. Germline V gene lookup returns CDR1 MNHEY and CDR2 SVGAGI.

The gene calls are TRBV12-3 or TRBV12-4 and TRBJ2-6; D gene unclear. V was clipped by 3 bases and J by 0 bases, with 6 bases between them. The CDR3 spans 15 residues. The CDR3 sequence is CASSFTSSGANVLTF. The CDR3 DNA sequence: TGTGCCAGCAGTTTTACAAGCTCTGGGGCCAACGTCCTGACTTTC.

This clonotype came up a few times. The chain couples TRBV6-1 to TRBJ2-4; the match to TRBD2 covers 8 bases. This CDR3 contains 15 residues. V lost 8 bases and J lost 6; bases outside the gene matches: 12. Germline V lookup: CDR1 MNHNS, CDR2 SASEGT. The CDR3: CASRLAGSQGNIQYF. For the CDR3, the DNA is TGTGCCAGCCGGCTAGCGGGTTCCCAGGGAAACATTCAGTACTTC.

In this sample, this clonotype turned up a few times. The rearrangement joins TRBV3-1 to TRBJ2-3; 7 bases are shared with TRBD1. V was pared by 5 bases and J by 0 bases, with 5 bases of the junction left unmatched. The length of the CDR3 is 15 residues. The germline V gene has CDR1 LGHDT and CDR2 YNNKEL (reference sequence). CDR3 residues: CASSYPGQSTDTQYF. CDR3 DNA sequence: TGTGCCAGCAGCTACCCGGGACAGAGCACAGATACGCAGTATTTT.

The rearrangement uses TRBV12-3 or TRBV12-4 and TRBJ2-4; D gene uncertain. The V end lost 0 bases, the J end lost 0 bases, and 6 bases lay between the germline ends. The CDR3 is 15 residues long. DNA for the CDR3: TGTGCCAGCAGTTTAGCAGGGCCAGCCAAAAACATTCAGTACTTC. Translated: CASSLAGPAKNIQYF.

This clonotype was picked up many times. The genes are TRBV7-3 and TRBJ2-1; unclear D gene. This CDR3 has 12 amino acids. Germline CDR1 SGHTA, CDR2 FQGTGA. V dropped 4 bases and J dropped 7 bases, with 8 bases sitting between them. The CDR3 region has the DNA TGTGCCAGCAGCTCATCCAGGAATGAGCAGTTCTTC. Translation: CASSSSRNEQFF.

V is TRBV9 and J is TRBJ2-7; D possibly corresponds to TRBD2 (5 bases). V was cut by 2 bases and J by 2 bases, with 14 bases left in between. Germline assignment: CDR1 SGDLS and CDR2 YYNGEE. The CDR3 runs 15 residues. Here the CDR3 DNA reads TGTGCCAGCAGCGTCGGACTGTCGGCCCCCTACGAGCAGTACTTC. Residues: CASSVGLSAPYEQYF.